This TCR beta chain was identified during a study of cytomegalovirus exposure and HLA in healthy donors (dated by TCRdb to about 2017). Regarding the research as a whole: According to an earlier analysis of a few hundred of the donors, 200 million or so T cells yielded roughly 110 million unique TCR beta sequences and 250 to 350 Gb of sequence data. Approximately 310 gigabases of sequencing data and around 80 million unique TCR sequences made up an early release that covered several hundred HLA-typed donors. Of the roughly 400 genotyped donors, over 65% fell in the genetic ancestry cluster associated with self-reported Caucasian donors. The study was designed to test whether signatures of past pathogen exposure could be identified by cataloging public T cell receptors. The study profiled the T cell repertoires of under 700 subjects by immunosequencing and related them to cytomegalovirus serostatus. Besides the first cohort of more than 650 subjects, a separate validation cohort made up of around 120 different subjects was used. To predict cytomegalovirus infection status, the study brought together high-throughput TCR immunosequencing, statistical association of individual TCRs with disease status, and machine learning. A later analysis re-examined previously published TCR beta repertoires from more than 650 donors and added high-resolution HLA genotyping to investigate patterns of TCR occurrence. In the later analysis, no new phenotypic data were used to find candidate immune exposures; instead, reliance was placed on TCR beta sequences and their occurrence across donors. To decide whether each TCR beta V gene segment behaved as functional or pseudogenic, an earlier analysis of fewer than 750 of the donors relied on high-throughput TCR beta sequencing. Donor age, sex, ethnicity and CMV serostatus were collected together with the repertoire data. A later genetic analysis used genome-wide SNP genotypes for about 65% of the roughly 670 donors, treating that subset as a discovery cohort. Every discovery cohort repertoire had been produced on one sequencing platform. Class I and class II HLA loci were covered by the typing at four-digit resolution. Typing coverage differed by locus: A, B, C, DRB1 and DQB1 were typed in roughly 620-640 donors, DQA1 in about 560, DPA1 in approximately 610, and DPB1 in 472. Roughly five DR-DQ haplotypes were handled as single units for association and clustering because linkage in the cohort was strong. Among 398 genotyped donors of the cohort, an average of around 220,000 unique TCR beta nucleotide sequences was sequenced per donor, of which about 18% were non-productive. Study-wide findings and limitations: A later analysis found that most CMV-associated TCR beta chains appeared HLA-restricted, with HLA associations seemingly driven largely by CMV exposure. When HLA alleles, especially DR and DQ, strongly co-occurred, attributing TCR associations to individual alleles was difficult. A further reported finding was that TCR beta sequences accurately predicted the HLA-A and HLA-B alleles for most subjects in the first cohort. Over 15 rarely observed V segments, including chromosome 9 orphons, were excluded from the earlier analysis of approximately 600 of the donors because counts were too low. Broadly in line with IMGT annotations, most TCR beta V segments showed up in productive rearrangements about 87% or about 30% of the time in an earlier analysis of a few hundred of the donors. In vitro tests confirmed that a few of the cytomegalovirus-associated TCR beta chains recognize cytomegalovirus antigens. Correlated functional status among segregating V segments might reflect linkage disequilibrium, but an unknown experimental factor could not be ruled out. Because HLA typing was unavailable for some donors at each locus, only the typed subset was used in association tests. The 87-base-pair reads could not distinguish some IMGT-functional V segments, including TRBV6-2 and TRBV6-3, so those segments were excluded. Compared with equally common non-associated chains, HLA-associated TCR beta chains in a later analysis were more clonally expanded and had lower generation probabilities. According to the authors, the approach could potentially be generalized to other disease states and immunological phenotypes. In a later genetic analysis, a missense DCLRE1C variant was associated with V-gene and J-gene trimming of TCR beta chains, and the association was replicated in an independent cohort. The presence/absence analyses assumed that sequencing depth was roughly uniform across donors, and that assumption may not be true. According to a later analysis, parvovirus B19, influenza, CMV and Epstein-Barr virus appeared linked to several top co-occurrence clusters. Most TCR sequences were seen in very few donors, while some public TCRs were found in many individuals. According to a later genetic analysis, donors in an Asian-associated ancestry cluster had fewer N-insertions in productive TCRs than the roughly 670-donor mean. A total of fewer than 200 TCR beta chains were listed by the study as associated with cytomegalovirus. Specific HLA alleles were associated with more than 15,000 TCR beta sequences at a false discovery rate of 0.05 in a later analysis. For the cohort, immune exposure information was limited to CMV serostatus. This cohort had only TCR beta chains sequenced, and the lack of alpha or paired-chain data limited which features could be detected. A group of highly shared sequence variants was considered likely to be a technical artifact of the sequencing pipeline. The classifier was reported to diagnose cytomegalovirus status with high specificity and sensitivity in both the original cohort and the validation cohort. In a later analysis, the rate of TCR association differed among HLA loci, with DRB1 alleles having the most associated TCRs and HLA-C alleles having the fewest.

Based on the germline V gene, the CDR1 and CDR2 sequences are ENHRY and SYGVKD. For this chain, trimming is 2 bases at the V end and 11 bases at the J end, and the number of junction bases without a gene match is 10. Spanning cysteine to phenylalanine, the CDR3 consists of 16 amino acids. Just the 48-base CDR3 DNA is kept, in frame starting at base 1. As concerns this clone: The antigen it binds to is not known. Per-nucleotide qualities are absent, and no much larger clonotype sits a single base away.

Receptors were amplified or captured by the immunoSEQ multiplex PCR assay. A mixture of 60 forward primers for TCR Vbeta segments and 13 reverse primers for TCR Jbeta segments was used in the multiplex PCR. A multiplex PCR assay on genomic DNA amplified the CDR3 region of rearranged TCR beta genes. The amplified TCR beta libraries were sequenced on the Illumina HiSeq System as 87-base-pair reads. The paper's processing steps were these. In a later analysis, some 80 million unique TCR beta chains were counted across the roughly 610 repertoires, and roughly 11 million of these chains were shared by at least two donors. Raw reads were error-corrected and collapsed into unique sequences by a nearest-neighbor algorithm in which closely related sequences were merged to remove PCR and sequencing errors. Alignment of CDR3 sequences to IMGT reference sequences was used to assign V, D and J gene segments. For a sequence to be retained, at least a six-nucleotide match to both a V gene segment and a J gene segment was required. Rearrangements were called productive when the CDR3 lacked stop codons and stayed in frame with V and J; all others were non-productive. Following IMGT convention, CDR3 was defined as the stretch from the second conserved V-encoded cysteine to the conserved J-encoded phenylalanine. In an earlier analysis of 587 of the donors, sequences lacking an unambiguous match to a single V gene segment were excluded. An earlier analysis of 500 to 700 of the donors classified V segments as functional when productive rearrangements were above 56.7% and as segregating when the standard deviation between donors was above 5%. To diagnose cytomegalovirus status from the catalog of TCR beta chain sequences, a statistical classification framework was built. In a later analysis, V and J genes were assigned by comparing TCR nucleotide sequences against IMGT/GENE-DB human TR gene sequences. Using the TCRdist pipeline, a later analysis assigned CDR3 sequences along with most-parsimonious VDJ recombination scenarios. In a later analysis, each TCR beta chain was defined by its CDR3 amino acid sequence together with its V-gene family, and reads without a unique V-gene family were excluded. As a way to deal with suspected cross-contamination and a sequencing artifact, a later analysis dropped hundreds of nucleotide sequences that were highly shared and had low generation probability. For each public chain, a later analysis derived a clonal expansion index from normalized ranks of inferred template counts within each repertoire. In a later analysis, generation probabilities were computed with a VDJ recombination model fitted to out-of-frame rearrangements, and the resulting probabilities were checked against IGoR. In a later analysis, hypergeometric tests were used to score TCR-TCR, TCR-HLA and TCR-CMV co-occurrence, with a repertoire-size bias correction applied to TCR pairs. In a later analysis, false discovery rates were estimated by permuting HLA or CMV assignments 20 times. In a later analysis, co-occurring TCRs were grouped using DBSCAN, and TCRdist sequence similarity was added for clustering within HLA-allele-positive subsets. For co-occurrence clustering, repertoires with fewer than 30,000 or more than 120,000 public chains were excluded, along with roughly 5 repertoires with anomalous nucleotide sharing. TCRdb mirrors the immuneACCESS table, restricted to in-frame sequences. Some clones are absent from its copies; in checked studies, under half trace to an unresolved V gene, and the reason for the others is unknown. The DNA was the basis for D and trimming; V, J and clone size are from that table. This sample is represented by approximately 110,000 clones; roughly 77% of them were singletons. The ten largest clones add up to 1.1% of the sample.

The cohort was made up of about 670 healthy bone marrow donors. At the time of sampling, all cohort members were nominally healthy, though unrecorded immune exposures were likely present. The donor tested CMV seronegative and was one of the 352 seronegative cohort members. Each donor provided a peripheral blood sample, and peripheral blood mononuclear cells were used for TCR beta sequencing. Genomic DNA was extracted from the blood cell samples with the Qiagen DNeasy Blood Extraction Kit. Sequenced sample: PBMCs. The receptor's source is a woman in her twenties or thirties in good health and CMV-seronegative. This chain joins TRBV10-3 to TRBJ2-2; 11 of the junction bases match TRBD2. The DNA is TGTGCCATCAGTGAGCTACTAGCGGGAGCCCACCTTGAGCTGTTTTTT. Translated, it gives CAISELLAGAHLELFF.